The sequence of this T cell receptor beta chain was determined in a study of blood T cell repertoires in COVID-19. Germline V gene lookup returns CDR1 WNHNN and CDR2 SYGVQD (reference sequence). The CDR3 length is 14 residues. Trimming stripped 4 bases from V and 0 bases from J, with 7 bases between. The authors' processing: Reference gene primer amplification in the assay estimated nucleated cell counts. Here immunoSEQ multiplex PCR was the method, and the copy in TCRdb shows in-frame clones only, minus some. V, J and clone size were drawn from that table, and D and trimming were deduced from the DNA. The sample has approximately 410,000 clones; just over 85% are singletons.

The TCR was taken from a woman in her twenties or thirties with active or convalescent COVID-19. The rearrangement uses TRBV10-1 and TRBJ2-1; the D gene is possibly TRBD2 (6 bases). The sample comprised peripheral blood. The chain's CDR3 is CASSVSGSYNEQFF. CDR3 DNA: TGCGCCAGCAGTGTTAGCGGCTCCTACAATGAGCAGTTCTTC.